The clone carrying this T cell receptor beta chain was seen a handful of times. The data derive from a study of blood T cells in healthy people across ages. Turning to the study itself: Template switching retrieved approximately one barcoded beta molecule for each two T cells.

With a J-beta primer mix and a sample-barcoded 5' primer, a second PCR ran about 7 to 11 cycles. All cDNA molecules were each tagged by a template-switch adaptor with 12 random nucleotides. All samples yielded 3 million or more CDR3-containing paired-end reads. TCRdb independently ran MiXCR on the 5' RACE reads; one entry per CDR3 protein. Here the sample spans some 890,000 distinct CDR3 sequences, 25% to 35% being singletons. The CDR3 has 10 amino acids. Germline assignment: CDR1 MDHEN and CDR2 SYDVKM. Trimming removed 11 bases from V and 6 bases from J, with 10 bases in between. The sample also formed part of further work on T cells of mothers and their children. As that study records: Barcodes for each sample and 2-4 random nucleotides were added by the M1S primer used in the second PCR.

Sequencing input: blood. The source is a woman aged 40 to 50 in good health. V and J are TRBV28 and TRBJ1-2, with D unclear. CDR3 residues: CAVFRNGYTF. As DNA, the CDR3 is TGTGCCGTGTTTAGAAATGGCTACACCTTC.